These 12 T cell receptor beta chains were sequenced from one sample in a study of shared clonotypes between healthy human individuals. Here immunoSEQ multiplex PCR was the method, and the copy in TCRdb shows in-frame clones only, minus some. The data contain about 230,000 clones, 60% to 70% of them singletons. The sample taken for sequencing was memory CD4+ T cells sorted from blood. Subset described: CD45RA-negative fraction. The receptors shown here come from a man aged 25 to 40 in good health.

The chain employs TRBV5-1 and TRBJ2-1; D is perhaps TRBD1 or TRBD2 (5 bases each). CDR1 is SGHRS, CDR2 YFSETQ, per germline. CDR3 size: 16 residues. V lost 4 bases and J 12 bases, leaving 26 bases between the germline ends. CDR3 DNA sequence: TGCGCCAGCAGCGCAGAACCCGTAACCGGGGCTGAAGGGCAGTTCTTC. Translation gives CASSAEPVTGAEGQFF. The whole variable domain, filled in from reference TRBV5-1 and TRBJ2-1, reads KAGVTQTPRYLIKTRGQQVTLSCSPISGHRSVSWYQQTPGQGLQFLFEYFSETQRNKGNFPGRFSGRQFSNSRSEMNVSTLELGDSALYLCASSAEPVTGAEGQFFGPGTRLTVL.

The rearrangement uses TRBV28 and TRBJ2-2, with D possibly TRBD2 on 6 matching bases. The CDR3 extends over 16 amino acids. Germline lookup yields CDR1 MDHEN and CDR2 SYDVKM. The V end lost 5 bases, the J end lost 4 bases, and 17 bases lay between the germline ends. The CDR3 region is CASSTLGTGFTGELFF. In nucleotides, the CDR3 is TGTGCCAGCAGTACTCTGGGGACTGGATTCACCGGGGAGCTGTTTTTT.

This chain links TRBV6-5 with TRBJ2-3; D remains ambiguous. Trimming left V 6 bases short and J 8 bases short, with 18 bases between. Germline V gene lookup returns CDR1 MNHEY and CDR2 SVGAGI. The CDR3 contains 14 residues. The CDR3 here is CASSTTPLAATQYF. The CDR3 region has the DNA TGTGCCAGCAGCACCACACCCTTGGCCGCTACGCAGTATTTT.

The chain couples TRBV28 to TRBJ2-3; a weak D match, TRBD2 (6 bases). The CDR3 covers 14 residues. CDR1 and CDR2 from the germline V gene are MDHEN and SYDVKM. V dropped 8 bases and J dropped 6 bases, with 18 bases sitting between them. CDR3 in amino acids: CASRRRGGLDTQYF. In DNA form, the CDR3 reads TGTGCCAGCCGCCGAAGAGGAGGGTTGGATACGCAGTATTTT.

The rearrangement joins TRBV19 to TRBJ2-1, with TRBD1 identical over 10 bases. Germline trimming cut 9 bases from V and 7 bases from J; bases unmatched to any gene: 6. Per germline, CDR1 LNHDA and CDR2 SQIVND (reference sequence). This CDR3 region has 13 residues. The CDR3: CASQRDRGNEQFF. The CDR3 DNA follows: TGTGCCAGCCAGCGGGACAGGGGTAATGAGCAGTTCTTC.

This sequence joins TRBV28 and TRBJ2-7, with 7 nucleotides matching TRBD1. The junction had 8 bases not matched to a gene; V was cut back by 3 bases and J by 3 bases. Germline lookup yields CDR1 MDHEN and CDR2 SYDVKM. The CDR3 spans 15 residues. CDR3 in amino acids: CASSLGTASNYEQYF. CDR3 coding DNA: TGTGCCAGCAGTTTGGGGACAGCCTCTAACTACGAGCAGTACTTC.

The chain links TRBV6-1 to TRBJ1-1, with D perhaps TRBD1 (5 bases). Looked up from germline, CDR1 is MNHNS and CDR2 is SASEGT. CDR3 size: 13 residues. V lost 6 bases and J lost 1, with 9 bases in between. CDR3 in amino acids: CASRGRENTEAFF. The CDR3 nucleotides are TGTGCCAGCAGGGGCAGGGAGAACACTGAAGCTTTCTTT.

The chain joins TRBV5-6 to TRBJ2-7; the D call may be TRBD1 or TRBD2 (5 bases each). With 5 bases removed from V and 6 bases from J, the gap between germline ends came to 15 bases. CDR3 length: 13 residues. Germline V CDR1 and CDR2: SGHDT, YYEEEE. In DNA, the CDR3 is TGTGCCAGCAGTCTTCGTGGGGGAAGCGAGCAGTACTTC. Amino acid sequence: CASSLRGGSEQYF. The variable domain in full, with the rest retrieved from reference TRBV5-6 and TRBJ2-7, is DAGVTQSPTHLIKTRGQQVTLRCSPKSGHDTVSWYQQALGQGPQFIFQYYEEEERQRGNFPDRFSGHQFPNYSSELNVNALLLGDSALYLCASSLRGGSEQYFGPGTRLTVT.

At least ten counts were recorded for this clone. The V gene is TRBV12-2, the J gene TRBJ2-7; TRBD1 is the table's D call and was not checked against the DNA. TRBV12-2 counts as a pseudogene. The CDR3 has 16 amino acids. This chain's CDR3 is CASRLSPRDSYYEQYF. DNA of the CDR3: TGTGCAAGTCGCTTATCACCCCGGGACAGTTACTACGAGCAGTACTTC.

The genes are TRBV7-9 and TRBJ1-2, with D uncertain. Germline lookup yields CDR1 SEHNR and CDR2 FQNEAQ (reference sequence). Trimming pared 0 bases from V and 5 bases from J, leaving 13 bases between. CDR3 length equals 15 residues. CDR3 nucleotides: TGTGCCAGCAGCTTAGCGACGGGAGCGACGTATGGCTACACCTTC. Amino acid sequence: CASSLATGATYGYTF.

The chain links TRBV5-4 to TRBJ2-7; 10 positions match TRBD1. J lost 3 bases, V lost 1 base, and 4 bases had no gene match. The CDR3 contains 15 residues. Germline values: CDR1 SGHNT, CDR2 YYREEE (reference sequence). In DNA, the CDR3 is TGTGCCAGCAGCTTGCAGGACAGGGGGTTCTACGAGCAGTACTTC. As protein: CASSLQDRGFYEQYF.

V is TRBV5-4 and J is TRBJ2-3; 14 nucleotides align to TRBD2. After removal of 0 bases from V and 1 base from J, the junction contained 4 bases not matched to a gene. The V gene's germline CDR1 is SGHNT and CDR2 YYREEE (reference sequence). This CDR3 region has 18 residues. The CDR3, as DNA: TGTGCCAGCAGCTTGGGGGGACTAGCGGGAGTGGGCACAGATACGCAGTATTTT. Protein sequence: CASSLGGLAGVGTDTQYF. The entire variable domain, with the rest obtained from reference TRBV5-4 and TRBJ2-3, is as follows: ETGVTQSPTHLIKTRGQQVTLRCSSQSGHNTVSWYQQALGQGPQFIFQYYREEENGRGNFPPRFSGLQFPNYSSELNVNALELDDSALYLCASSLGGLAGVGTDTQYFGPGTRLTVL.